These 29 T cell receptor beta chains originate from one sample sequenced in a study of blood T cell repertoires in COVID-19. The table came from immunoSEQ multiplex PCR; TCRdb's copy has only in-frame clones and leaves some out. The data contain roughly 500,000 clones, 70% to 90% of them singletons. Sequenced material: PBMCs or T cells enriched from blood (not recorded which). These receptors originate from a woman in her sixties or seventies who had recovered from COVID-19.

The V gene is TRBV2, the J gene TRBJ2-1; 10 bases map to TRBD1. The CDR3 contains 15 residues. V gave up 8 bases and J gave up 2 bases; unmatched junction bases: 6. Germline V lookup: CDR1 SNHLY, CDR2 FYNNEI. CDR3 amino acids: CASGRDRGTYNEQFF. In DNA, the CDR3 is TGTGCCAGCGGCCGGGACAGGGGAACCTACAATGAGCAGTTCTTC. Full variable domain (rest looked up from reference TRBV2 and TRBJ2-1): EPEVTQTPSHQVTQMGQEVILRCVPISNHLYFYWYRQILGQKVEFLVSFYNNEISEKSEIFDDQFSVERPDGSNFTLKIRSTKLEDSAMYFCASGRDRGTYNEQFFGPGTRLTVL.

V usage is TRBV5-1 and J usage is TRBJ2-2; the match to TRBD2 covers 14 bases. V shed 0 bases, J shed 4 bases, and the junction held 8 bases outside the gene matches. This CDR3 region has 19 residues. CDR1 is SGHRS, CDR2 YFSETQ, per germline. The CDR3 DNA follows: TGCGCCAGCAGCTTGGGGCCCGGGACTAGCGGGGGCCCCACCGGGGAGCTGTTTTTT. Its protein is CASSLGPGTSGGPTGELFF. The complete variable domain, with remaining parts taken from reference TRBV5-1 and TRBJ2-2, reads KAGVTQTPRYLIKTRGQQVTLSCSPISGHRSVSWYQQTPGQGLQFLFEYFSETQRNKGNFPGRFSGRQFSNSRSEMNVSTLELGDSALYLCASSLGPGTSGGPTGELFFGEGSRLTVL.

This clone was observed a handful of times. For the CDR3, the DNA is TGTGCCAGCACCCGGGACAGGGATGCCGGGGAGCTGTTTTTT. This encodes CASTRDRDAGELFF. The rearrangement links TRBV7-9 to TRBJ2-2, with 9 bases matching TRBD1. The CDR3 runs to 14 residues. V was clipped by 7 bases and J by 6 bases; unmatched bases: 6. Germline V CDR1 and CDR2: SEHNR, FQNEAQ (reference sequence).

The V gene is TRBV25-1, the J gene TRBJ2-5, with 7 bases that match TRBD1. Per the germline V gene, CDR1 is MGHDK and CDR2 is SYGVNS. V lost 6 bases, J lost 1 base, and 2 bases stayed unmatched. This CDR3 has 13 residues. Here the CDR3 DNA reads TGTGCCAGCAGCCAGGGGGTCCAAGAGACCCAGTACTTC. Translated, it gives CASSQGVQETQYF.

This chain joins TRBV24-1 and TRBJ2-5, with a tentative D call TRBD2 (5 bases). V was clipped by 8 bases and J by 3 bases, with 12 bases between them. The germline CDR1 and CDR2 sequences are KGHDR and SFDVKD. This CDR3 contains 13 residues. CDR3 sequence reads: CATKRTDEETQYF. CDR3 nucleotides: TGTGCCACCAAGCGGACCGACGAAGAGACCCAGTACTTC.

V gene TRBV3-1 (or the pseudogene TRBV3-2) combines with J gene TRBJ1-3; D remains ambiguous. The V gene lost 1 base and the J gene lost 11 bases, with 12 bases spanning the gap. The CDR3 consists of 13 residues. The germline V gene encodes CDR1 LGHDT and CDR2 YNNKEL (reference sequence). CDR3 nucleotide sequence: TGTGCCAGCAGCCAAGCGGAGGGCTCGGCCATATATTTT. Amino acid sequence: CASSQAEGSAIYF.

V gene TRBV6-1 combines with J gene TRBJ1-3; tentative D call: TRBD1 (5 bases). Trimming shortened V by 3 bases and J by 2 bases, and 8 bases separated the two germline ends. CDR1 and CDR2 from the germline V gene are MNHNS and SASEGT. The CDR3 is 14 amino acids. The CDR3 loop reads CASSDSGTGNTIYF. The CDR3 nucleotides are TGTGCCAGCAGTGATTCAGGGACTGGAAACACCATATATTTT.

The V call is TRBV19, the J call TRBJ2-2; perhaps TRBD1 as D (6 bases). CDR3 length: 19 amino acids. CDR1 LNHDA and CDR2 SQIVND come from the germline V gene (reference sequence). Trimming left V 1 base short and J 7 bases short, with 25 bases between. The CDR3 sequence: CASSIALRTVGYLVGELFF. The CDR3 DNA reads TGTGCCAGTAGTATAGCCCTGCGGACAGTGGGGTATCTCGTCGGGGAGCTGTTTTTT.

The J gene is TRBJ2-2, the V gene TRBV5-1, with TRBD1 identical over 7 bases. Germline V gene sequence: CDR1 SGHRS, CDR2 YFSETQ. V lost 1 base to trimming and J lost 4 bases; unmatched junction nucleotides: 7. The CDR3 spans 16 residues. For the CDR3, the DNA is TGCGCCAGCAGCTTGCCGTGGACAGGAGGCACCGGGGAGCTGTTTTTT. As protein: CASSLPWTGGTGELFF.

This clone was seen a single time. The chain uses TRBV19 and TRBJ2-2; 8 positions agree with TRBD2. Germline V gene data show CDR1 as LNHDA and CDR2 as SQIVND (reference sequence). V gave up 6 bases and J gave up 5 bases; unmatched junction bases: 5. The length of the CDR3 is 14 residues. The CDR3 DNA is TGTGCCAGTAGGGTCACTAGCGGTACCGGGGAGCTGTTTTTT. Protein: CASRVTSGTGELFF.

This clone has just a few counts. This CDR3 fails to terminate in the conserved phenylalanine or tryptophan, so it likely reflects a read error. The DNA is left out, because the CDR3 cannot be placed on it with certainty; the CDR3 is given as TCRdb lists it. V is TRBV19 and J is TRBJ1-1. The CDR3 is 12 amino acids in total, end residues counted. Germline V gene lookup returns CDR1 LNHDA and CDR2 SQIVND (reference sequence). CDR3 sequence reads: CASSRPEGGPMI.

The chain uses TRBV10-2 and TRBJ2-5; perhaps TRBD2 as D (5 bases). With 0 bases removed from V and 11 bases from J, the gap between germline ends came to 16 bases. Per the germline V gene, CDR1 is WSHSY and CDR2 is SAAADI. The CDR3 sequence is 14 residues long. CDR3 DNA sequence: TGCGCCAGCAGTGAGTCTACCCTAGGAGGTAGTCAGTACTTC. Protein sequence: CASSESTLGGSQYF.

The chain couples TRBV30 to TRBJ1-2, with 7 bases matching TRBD1. After removal of 8 bases from V and 3 bases from J, the junction contained 9 bases not matched to a gene. The germline gives CDR1 GTSNPN, CDR2 SVGIG (reference sequence). This CDR3 has 13 amino acids. CDR3 DNA: TGTGCCACCCCGGGACAGATGGACTATGGCTACACCTTC. Protein product: CATPGQMDYGYTF.

A few counts support this clone. The rearrangement links TRBV5-1 to TRBJ1-4, with D uncertain. Trimming took 0 bases from V and 8 from J, leaving 11 bases between them. The V gene's germline CDR1 is SGHRS and CDR2 YFSETQ. The CDR3 sequence is 14 residues long. CDR3 nucleotide sequence: TGCGCCAGCAGCTTGGGTCAGGTCCGGGAAAAACTGTTTTTT. Translation gives CASSLGQVREKLFF.

J is TRBJ2-2 and V is TRBV5-6, with TRBD1 identical over 8 bases. The CDR3 runs to 19 residues. J lost 4 bases, V lost 3 bases, and 17 bases had no gene match. Germline loops: CDR1 SGHDT, CDR2 YYEEEE. The CDR3 DNA is TGTGCCAGCAGCTCCCGGGACAGGACTTACCGACGTGGCACCGGGGAGCTGTTTTTT. Its protein is CASSSRDRTYRRGTGELFF.

This chain joins TRBV11-3 and TRBJ2-2; 7 nucleotides line up with TRBD1. The V gene's germline CDR1 is SGHNT and CDR2 YENEEA. CDR3 length: 14 residues. The junction had 6 bases not matched to a gene; V was cut back by 5 bases and J by 6 bases. The DNA for the CDR3 is TGTGCCAGCAGCCCGACAGGGTCCGCCGGGGAGCTGTTTTTT. This encodes CASSPTGSAGELFF.

The rearrangement uses TRBV27 and TRBJ1-1; the D gene is possibly TRBD1 (5 bases). Trimming removed 6 bases at V and 3 bases at J, with 20 bases between. The CDR3 has 16 residues. Germline V gives CDR1 MNHEY, CDR2 SMNVEV (reference sequence). The CDR3: CASRRAAGVGYTEAFF. CDR3 in DNA: TGTGCCAGCAGAAGGGCTGCGGGGGTTGGTTACACTGAAGCTTTCTTT.

With respect to this clone: Other DNA sequences in the sample encode the same CDR3. The chain uses TRBV18 and TRBJ2-3, with D maybe TRBD2 (5 bases). Germline CDR1 reads KGHSH; CDR2 reads LQKENI. This CDR3 has 14 amino acids. V lost 1 base and J lost 4, with 9 bases in between. The CDR3 protein is CASSPLTGADTQYF. The CDR3 nucleotides are TGTGCCAGCTCACCACTGACCGGGGCAGATACGCAGTATTTT.

The J gene is TRBJ1-5, the V gene TRBV29-1, with 9 bases aligning to TRBD1. V shed 6 bases and J 7 bases; nucleotides not matched to a gene: 7. The germline V gene encodes CDR1 SQVTM and CDR2 ANQGSEA. The CDR3 is 13 amino acids. CDR3 amino acids: CSVGTGMGQPQHF. The CDR3 region has the DNA TGCAGCGTCGGGACAGGGATGGGACAGCCCCAGCATTTT.

V and J are TRBV5-5 and TRBJ1-1; 7 bases map to TRBD1. Germline assignment: CDR1 SGHKS and CDR2 YYEKEE (reference sequence). Trimming cost V 4 bases and J 3 bases; bases outside gene matches: 12. This CDR3 has 16 residues. The CDR3 DNA reads TGTGCCAGCAGCCAGAGGACAGGTTCTGTCGACACTGAAGCTTTCTTT. Amino acid sequence: CASSQRTGSVDTEAFF.

The chain carries TRBV25-1 and TRBJ1-6; no firm D call. This CDR3 spans 15 amino acids. Germline V gives CDR1 MGHDK, CDR2 SYGVNS. V was shortened by 1 base and J by 8 bases, with 12 bases between the two germline ends. CDR3 region: CASSEFRGFDSPLHF. In nucleotides, the CDR3 is TGTGCCAGCAGTGAATTCCGGGGTTTCGATTCACCCCTCCACTTT.

This chain uses TRBV5-1 with TRBJ2-2; 11 nucleotides align to TRBD2. CDR3 length equals 16 residues. Germline trimming cut 1 base from V and 5 bases from J; bases unmatched to any gene: 4. Germline V gives CDR1 SGHRS, CDR2 YFSETQ. The CDR3 reads CASSLLAGGGTGELFF. The CDR3 coding sequence is TGCGCCAGCAGCTTGCTAGCGGGAGGAGGGACCGGGGAGCTGTTTTTT.

In its sample, this clone was seen a few times. The genes are TRBV19 and TRBJ1-1; D is perhaps TRBD1 (5 bases). Looked up from germline, CDR1 is LNHDA and CDR2 is SQIVND (reference sequence). Trimming shortened V by 5 bases and J by 0 bases, and 13 bases separated the two germline ends. This CDR3 comprises 15 residues. CDR3 coding DNA: TGTGCCAGTAGTCGCCTGGGGCAGGTGAACACTGAAGCTTTCTTT. Translated, it gives CASSRLGQVNTEAFF.

J is TRBJ1-2 and V is TRBV5-1; D remains ambiguous. With 0 bases removed from V and 8 bases from J, the gap between germline ends came to 11 bases. CDR3 length: 13 amino acids. From germline, CDR1 is SGHRS and CDR2 YFSETQ. The CDR3 coding sequence is TGCGCCAGCAGCTTGGATGAGGGAATCGGCTACACCTTC. Protein sequence: CASSLDEGIGYTF. The full variable domain, its missing parts supplied by reference TRBV5-1 and TRBJ1-2, is KAGVTQTPRYLIKTRGQQVTLSCSPISGHRSVSWYQQTPGQGLQFLFEYFSETQRNKGNFPGRFSGRQFSNSRSEMNVSTLELGDSALYLCASSLDEGIGYTFGSGTRLTVV.

This chain joins TRBV27 and TRBJ2-1; 15 positions agree with TRBD2. V shed 5 bases and J 7 bases; nucleotides not matched to a gene: 6. The CDR3 extends over 16 amino acids. Germline CDR1 is MNHEY and CDR2 is SMNVEV (reference sequence). CDR3 protein: CASSPWTSGGGNEQFF. CDR3 in DNA: TGTGCCAGCAGTCCGTGGACTAGCGGGGGGGGTAATGAGCAGTTCTTC.

This rearrangement joins TRBV9 to TRBJ2-2; 14 bases are a match to TRBD2. This CDR3 has 20 residues. Germline lookup yields CDR1 SGDLS and CDR2 YYNGEE. The V and J ends lost 3 bases and 1 base, in that order; junction bases with no gene match: 11. The CDR3 loop is CASSAPMGTSGGRNTGELFF. The CDR3 coding sequence is TGTGCCAGCAGCGCCCCAATGGGGACTAGCGGGGGTCGGAACACCGGGGAGCTGTTTTTT.

This clone was detected ten times or more. The chain employs TRBV5-4 and TRBJ1-3; a possible D gene is TRBD1 (5 bases). The germline V gene encodes CDR1 SGHNT and CDR2 YYREEE (reference sequence). V was clipped by 0 bases and J by 5 bases, with 6 bases between them. The CDR3 runs to 13 residues. The CDR3 coding sequence is TGTGCCAGCAGCTTGGGACAGCGAAACACCATATATTTT. It translates to CASSLGQRNTIYF.

The chain joins TRBV2 to TRBJ1-3, with TRBD1 matching over 7 bases. This CDR3 spans 13 amino acids. The V gene's germline CDR1 is SNHLY and CDR2 FYNNEI. Trimming took 6 bases from V and 4 from J; bases not matched to a gene: 3. This CDR3 reads CASRDRAGNTIYF. The CDR3 nucleotides are TGTGCCAGCAGAGACAGGGCCGGAAACACCATATATTTT.

The J gene is TRBJ2-1, the V gene TRBV12-5, with 8 positions matching TRBD2. CDR1 LGHNT and CDR2 FRNRAP come from the germline V gene. After removal of 3 bases from V and 7 bases from J, the junction contained 11 bases not matched to a gene. CDR3 length: 16 amino acids. The CDR3 bases are TGTGCTAGTGGTTTCGAACCGGGGGGGCCTCATAATGAGCAGTTCTTC. This sequence encodes CASGFEPGGPHNEQFF.